This T cell receptor (beta chain) came from a study of OX40 agonist ivuxolimab in advanced cancers. Study overall: The eligibility criteria allowed prior anti-PD-1, anti-PD-L1 or anti-CTLA-4 therapy, and 40% had some.

Study-wide findings and caveats: Expanded clones were, on average, more numerous among CD8+ T cells than CD4+. Also showing low normalized T-cell clonal expansion were some of the nonresponders.

Points on this clone: Its specificity is not known.

The data were produced by immunoSEQ multiplex PCR, yet TCRdb's version contains in-frame clones alone and is incomplete. The sample comprises about 86,000 clones, about 90% of which are singletons, and 8.7% rests with the top ten. The clonotype was recovered from an adult with an advanced solid tumor such as melanoma, head and neck, liver or kidney cancer. Sequenced material: CD4+ or CD8+ T cells sorted from blood, taken in a trial of the OX40 agonist ivuxolimab.

CDR3 loop: CASSLVGTGDFGGEQYF. CDR3 coding DNA: TGTGCCAGCAGCTTAGTTGGGACAGGGGACTTCGGGGGCGAGCAGTACTTC. V usage is TRBV7-9 and J usage is TRBJ2-7; 10 bases are a match to TRBD1. This CDR3 region has 17 residues. Germline lookup yields CDR1 SEHNR and CDR2 FQNEAQ (reference sequence). V was pared by 1 base and J by 6 bases, with 12 bases of the junction left unmatched. The full variable domain, in which reference TRBV7-9 and TRBJ2-7 provide the parts outside the CDR3, is DTGVSQNPRHKITKRGQNVTFRCDPISEHNRLYWYRQTLGQGPEFLTYFQNEAQLEKSRLLSDRFSAERPKGSFSTLEIQRTEQGDSAMYLCASSLVGTGDFGGEQYFGPGTRLTVT.